Below are 18 T cell receptor beta chains sequenced from a single sample in a study of T cells in Graves' hyperthyroidism and ophthalmopathy. TCR beta CDR3 sequences were amplified from RNA transcripts. The TCR CDR3 was amplified in a first-round RT-PCR using the HTBI primer set. Each CDR3 protein gets one entry after TCRdb re-called the multiplex PCR reads with MiXCR. In the table there are 600,000 to 650,000 distinct CDR3 sequences, about 20% of which are singletons. The sequenced sample consisted of blood. The receptors were sampled from a man aged 25 to 40 with Graves' ophthalmopathy.

This clonotype was seen ten or more times. The chain employs TRBV6-1 and TRBJ2-3, with 9 nucleotides matching TRBD1. The CDR3 runs 16 residues. The J segment lost 4 bases and the V segment lost 6 bases, leaving 11 bases of the junction unmatched. The germline gives CDR1 MNHNS, CDR2 SASEGT. This chain's CDR3 is CASRGSGQGISDTQYF. The CDR3 nucleotides are TGTGCCAGCAGGGGCTCGGGACAGGGCATTTCAGATACGCAGTATTTT.

V gene TRBV14 combines with J gene TRBJ2-5, with D perhaps matching TRBD1 or TRBD2 (5 bases each). V dropped 8 bases and J dropped 5 bases, with 12 bases sitting between them. Germline CDR1 reads SGHDN; CDR2 reads FVKESK. This CDR3 is 12 amino acids long. The CDR3: CASGTDRETQYF. The CDR3 nucleotides read TGTGCCAGCGGGACGGACCGGGAGACCCAGTACTTC.

This clonotype has just a few counts. The V call is TRBV12-3 or TRBV12-4, the J call TRBJ2-3; D is undetermined. V gave up 0 bases and J gave up 2 bases, with 18 bases separating them. The CDR3 has 18 amino acids. The CDR3 is CASSLAPYPRKHTDTQYF. The CDR3 DNA sequence: TGTGCCAGCAGTTTAGCGCCCTACCCGAGAAAGCACACAGATACGCAGTATTTT.

This clonotype came up many times. V and J are TRBV7-2 and TRBJ2-2; no clear D gene. The length of the CDR3 is 16 residues. V lost 3 bases to trimming and J lost 0 bases, with 11 bases between them. The germline V gene has CDR1 SGHTA and CDR2 FQGNSA. The DNA for the CDR3 is TGTGCCAGCAGCTTTCAGTTGTTCGCGAACACCGGGGAGCTGTTTTTT. Its protein product is CASSFQLFANTGELFF.

This clonotype was counted only a few times. The gene calls are TRBV5-1 and TRBJ1-3, with D possibly being TRBD1 (5 bases). Per the germline V gene, CDR1 is SGHRS and CDR2 is YFSETQ. V was trimmed by 0 bases and J by 0 bases, leaving 7 bases between them. This CDR3 spans 15 amino acids. CDR3 sequence reads: CASSLGGASGNTIYF. The DNA for the CDR3 is TGCGCCAGCAGCTTGGGGGGCGCCTCTGGAAACACCATATATTTT.

As for this clonotype: Just one base apart from a much larger clone, this may be a read error. The chain combines TRBV28 with TRBJ1-2; 8 bases are a match to TRBD1. The length of the CDR3 is 19 residues. CDR1 is MDHEN, CDR2 SYDVKM, per germline. The J segment lost 3 bases and the V segment lost 5 bases, leaving 20 bases of the junction unmatched. This chain's CDR3 is CASSVGWGRQGAPYYGYTF. The CDR3 bases are TGTGCCAGCAGTGTTGGATGGGGTCGGCAGGGGGCGCCGTACTATGGCTACACCTTC.

In its sample, this clonotype was seen a few times. The chain combines TRBV7-2 with TRBJ1-1, with 8 positions matching TRBD1. From germline, CDR1 is SGHTA and CDR2 FQGNSA. There are 14 residues in the CDR3. J was trimmed by 4 bases and V by 4 bases; bases with no gene match: 5. CDR3 sequence: CASSSLQGGTEAFF. Written as DNA, the CDR3 is TGTGCCAGCAGCTCGCTACAGGGGGGCACTGAAGCTTTCTTT.

This clonotype showed up just a few times. The rearrangement links TRBV6-2 or TRBV6-3 to TRBJ2-7; D gene ambiguous. V lost 7 bases and J 5 bases, leaving 15 bases between the germline ends. Germline assignment: CDR1 MNHEY and CDR2 SVGEGT. The CDR3 consists of 13 residues. CDR3 region: CASKSMGFNEQYF. Here the CDR3 DNA reads TGTGCCAGCAAATCGATGGGGTTCAACGAGCAGTACTTC.

The chain links TRBV5-1 to TRBJ2-7; TRBD1 agrees at 9 bases. Trimming removed 5 bases from V and 3 bases from J; junction bases left unmatched: 3. The CDR3 loop spans 13 amino acids. Germline lookup yields CDR1 SGHRS and CDR2 YFSETQ. CDR3 DNA sequence: TGCGCCAGCAGTAGACAGGGGGACTACGAGCAGTACTTC. Its translation: CASSRQGDYEQYF.

V is TRBV20-1 and J is TRBJ2-7, with 8 bases identical to TRBD1. Germline V lookup: CDR1 DFQATT, CDR2 SNEGSKA (reference sequence). The CDR3 spans 13 residues. The V gene end was trimmed by 2 bases and the J gene end by 2 bases; junction bases not matched to a gene: 2. The CDR3 DNA reads as TGCAGTGCTAGACAGGGGGCCACCTACGAGCAGTACTTC. Encoded protein: CSARQGATYEQYF.

The chain links TRBV6-2 or TRBV6-3 to TRBJ2-7; D remains ambiguous. Looked up from germline, CDR1 is MNHEY and CDR2 is SVGEGT. Trimming shortened V by 5 bases and J by 4 bases, and 15 bases separated the two germline ends. The CDR3 contains 14 residues. CDR3 amino acids: CASSTGFWDYEQYF. In nucleotides, the CDR3 is TGTGCCAGCAGTACGGGTTTCTGGGATTACGAGCAGTACTTC.

This clonotype was observed a handful of times. The chain employs TRBV20-1 and TRBJ2-3, with 7 bases fitting TRBD2. The CDR3 spans 14 residues. CDR1 is DFQATT and CDR2 is SNEGSKA in the germline V gene (reference sequence). V trimming: 6 bases; J trimming: 2 bases; junction bases outside the gene matches: 8. The CDR3 loop reads CSAPRLAVTDTQYF. DNA for the CDR3: TGCAGTGCCCCCAGACTAGCAGTCACAGATACGCAGTATTTT.

This clonotype was found many times. The genes are TRBV28 and TRBJ2-2; D is unresolved. The CDR3 totals 12 residues. The V end was cut by 2 bases, the J end by 11 bases, with 9 bases between. Germline loops: CDR1 MDHEN, CDR2 SYDVKM. In DNA form, the CDR3 reads TGTGCCAGCAGTTTAGCCCCTTTTGAGCTGTTTTTT. It encodes CASSLAPFELFF.

This clonotype occurred many times. V and J are TRBV18 and TRBJ2-2; D unclear. CDR1 and CDR2 from the germline V gene are KGHSH and LQKENI. The CDR3 is 12 amino acids. The V gene lost 5 bases and the J gene lost 6 bases, with 7 bases spanning the gap. CDR3 residues: CASSDVSGELFF. The CDR3 DNA reads as TGTGCCAGCTCAGACGTATCCGGGGAGCTGTTTTTT.

This clonotype appeared a few times. This rearrangement joins TRBV12-3 or TRBV12-4 to TRBJ2-5, with 9 bases aligning to TRBD2. V gave up 3 bases and J gave up 7 bases; unmatched junction bases: 3. This CDR3 spans 13 amino acids. DNA of the CDR3: TGTGCCAGCAGTTTGAGGCGGGAGGGGACCCAGTACTTC. It specifies CASSLRREGTQYF.

The gene calls are TRBV9 and TRBJ2-2; TRBD2 matches at 8 bases. V shed 3 bases and J 4 bases; nucleotides not matched to a gene: 8. There are 16 residues in the CDR3. Per germline, CDR1 SGDLS and CDR2 YYNGEE. CDR3 region: CASSGDSGIVTGELFF. In nucleotides, the CDR3 is TGTGCCAGCAGCGGGGATAGCGGGATCGTCACCGGGGAGCTGTTTTTT.

Only a few counts were recorded for this clonotype. The chain carries TRBV28 and TRBJ1-1; D ambiguous. Germline V gives CDR1 MDHEN, CDR2 SYDVKM. Trimming stripped 5 bases from V and 0 bases from J, with 10 bases between. This CDR3 is built from 14 residues. CDR3 sequence reads: CASSARALNTEAFF. The CDR3 DNA follows: TGTGCCAGCAGTGCTAGGGCTCTGAACACTGAAGCTTTCTTT.

This clonotype has more than one count but fewer than ten. The rearrangement uses TRBV6-1 and TRBJ2-1; 11 bases are a match to TRBD1. The CDR3 contains 13 residues. J gave up 6 bases and V 8 bases, and 3 bases lay outside the gene matches. From germline, CDR1 is MNHNS and CDR2 SASEGT. CDR3 DNA: TGTGCCAGCGCCGGGACAGGGGGCAATGAGCAGTTCTTC. The encoded protein is CASAGTGGNEQFF.